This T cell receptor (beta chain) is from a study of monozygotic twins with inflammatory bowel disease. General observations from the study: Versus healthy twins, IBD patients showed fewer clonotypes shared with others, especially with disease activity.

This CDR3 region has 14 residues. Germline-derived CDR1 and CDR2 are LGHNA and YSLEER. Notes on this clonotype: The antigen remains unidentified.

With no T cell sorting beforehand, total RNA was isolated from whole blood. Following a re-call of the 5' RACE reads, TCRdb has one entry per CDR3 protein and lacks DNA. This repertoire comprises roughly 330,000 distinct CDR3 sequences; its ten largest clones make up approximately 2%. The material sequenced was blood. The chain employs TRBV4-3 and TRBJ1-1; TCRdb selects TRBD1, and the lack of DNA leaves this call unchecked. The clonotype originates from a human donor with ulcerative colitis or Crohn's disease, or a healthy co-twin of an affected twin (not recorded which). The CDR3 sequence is CASSSDRGRSEAFF.